The entry below describes one T cell receptor (beta chain). The antigen is unknown. These data belong to a study of OX40 agonist ivuxolimab in advanced cancers. Study findings and constraints: The study found among the lowest clonal expansion in partial responders at 0.1-3.0 mg/kg.

Germline CDR1 SGHVS, CDR2 FQNEAQ. This CDR3 comprises 17 residues. V shed 0 bases, J shed 3 bases, and the junction held 5 bases outside the gene matches. Profiled with immunoSEQ multiplex PCR; TCRdb holds only in-frame clones, not every one. The repertoire includes 25,000 or so clones, around four fifths of them detected once, and around 2% sits in the top ten. The chain carries TRBV7-8 and TRBJ2-3; 11 positions match TRBD1. The sequence derives from an adult with an advanced solid tumor such as melanoma, head and neck, liver or kidney cancer. Sequencing was performed on CD4+ or CD8+ T cells sorted from blood, taken in a trial of the OX40 agonist ivuxolimab. CDR3 bases: TGTGCCAGCAGCTTAGCGGCGGGACAGGGGGGAACAGATACGCAGTATTTT. Encoded protein: CASSLAAGQGGTDTQYF.